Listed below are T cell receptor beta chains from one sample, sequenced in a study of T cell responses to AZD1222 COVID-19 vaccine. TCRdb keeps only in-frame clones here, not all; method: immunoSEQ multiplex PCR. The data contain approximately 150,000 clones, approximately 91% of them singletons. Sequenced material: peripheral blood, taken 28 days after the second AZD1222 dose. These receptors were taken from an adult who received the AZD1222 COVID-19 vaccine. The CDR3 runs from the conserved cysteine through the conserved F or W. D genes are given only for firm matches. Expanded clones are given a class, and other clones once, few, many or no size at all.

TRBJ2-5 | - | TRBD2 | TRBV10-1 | TGCGCCAGCAGCGATCGGACTAGCGGGGGAGAGACCCAGTACTTC | CASSDRTSGGETQYF
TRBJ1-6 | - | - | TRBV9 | TGTGCCAGCAGCGCCAGGGAAAGCTCCTATAATTCACCCCTCCACTTT | CASSARESSYNSPLHF
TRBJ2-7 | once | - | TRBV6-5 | TGTGCCAGCAGTCCCGACAGGATAGGCTCCTACGAGCAGTACTTC | CASSPDRIGSYEQYF
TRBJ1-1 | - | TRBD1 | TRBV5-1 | TGCGCCAGCAGCCATGGACAGGGACGGAACACTGAAGCTTTCTTT | CASSHGQGRNTEAFF
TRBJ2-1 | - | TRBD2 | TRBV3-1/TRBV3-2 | TGTGCCAGCAGCCAAGATTCGGAGCGGGGGGGGCCCGACAATGAGCAGTTCTTC | CASSQDSERGGPDNEQFF
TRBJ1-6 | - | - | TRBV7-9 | TGTGCCAGCAGCTCGGACATAGATAATTCACCCCTCCACTTT | CASSSDIDNSPLHF
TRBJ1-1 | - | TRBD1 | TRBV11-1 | TGTGCCAGCAGCCGGGACAGGGAAACTGAAGCTTTCTTT | CASSRDRETEAFF
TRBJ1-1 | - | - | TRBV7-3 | TGTGCCAGCAGCTTAGGGGGTCAGTGGGAAGCTTTCTTT | CASSLGGQWEAFF
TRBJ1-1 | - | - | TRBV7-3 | TGTGCCAGCAGCTTATTAACAGCGATGAACACTGAAGCTTTCTTT | CASSLLTAMNTEAFF
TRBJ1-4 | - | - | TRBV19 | TGTGCCAGTAGTGGGACACCAAATGAAAAACTGTTTTTT | CASSGTPNEKLFF
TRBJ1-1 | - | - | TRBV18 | TGTGCCAGCTCACCAAGCAGGACACAGGGACGTAACACTGAAGCTTTCTTT | CASSPSRTQGRNTEAFF
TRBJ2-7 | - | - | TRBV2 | TGTGCCAGCAGTGAAGTCGGGCCCGAGCAGTACTTC | CASSEVGPEQYF
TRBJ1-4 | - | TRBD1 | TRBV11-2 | TGTGCCAGCAGCTTAGCCGGGACAGGGCTGGGAAAACTGTTTTTT | CASSLAGTGLGKLFF
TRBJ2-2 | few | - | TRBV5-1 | TGCGCCAGCAGAGCCCGGACAGAAAACACCGGGGAGCTGTTTTTT | CASRARTENTGELFF
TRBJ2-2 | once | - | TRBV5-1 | TGCGCCAGCAGCCCCTGGAGGGACTTTCGATCCACCGGGGAGCTGTTTTTT | CASSPWRDFRSTGELFF
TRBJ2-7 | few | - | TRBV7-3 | TGTGCCAGCAGCCCACCCGGGGAGCGATCGCAGTACTTC | CASSPPGERSQYF
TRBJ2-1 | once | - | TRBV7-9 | TGTGCCAGCAGACCGGGGGCCTACAATGAGCAGTTCTTC | CASRPGAYNEQFF
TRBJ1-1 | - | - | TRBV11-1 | TGTGCCAGCACCCACTGGGGGGCAAGGACTGAAGCTTTCTTT | CASTHWGARTEAFF